The present TCR beta chain was sequenced within a study of blood T cells in healthy people across ages. This clonotype was observed a handful of times. The V segment lost 6 bases and the J segment 2 bases; nucleotides outside the gene matches: 6. This CDR3 is 15 amino acids long. Germline-derived CDR1 and CDR2 are LGHNA and YSLEER. Through a sample-barcoded 5' primer and a J-beta primer mix, a second PCR was run for roughly 6 to 12 cycles. One entry per CDR3 protein, called by TCRdb with MiXCR from the 5' RACE reads. The sample has about 540,000 distinct CDR3 sequences, less than 25% seen once. The same specimen was also included in a second study, on T cells of mothers and their children.

This clonotype originated in a boy between 10 and 17 years old in good health. The chain joins TRBV4-3 to TRBJ2-7; 11 bases fit TRBD2. Source material: blood. CDR3 sequence (DNA): TGCGCCAGCAGGACTAGCGGGATAAACGCCTACGAGCAGTACTTC. Amino acid sequence: CASRTSGINAYEQYF.